These 30 T cell receptor beta chains share one sample of origin, sequenced in a study of vaccination and CD4 T cells after COVID-19. Treatment meaning: approximately nine-day PBMC culture with coronavirus spike peptide pools or control peptides (ViraFEST assay). Sequence data for DNA of cultured CD4+ T cells were generated by the Oncomine TCR Beta short-read assay. Via MiXCR, TCRdb re-called the PCR reads, giving one row per CDR3 protein. The sample has about 20,000 distinct CDR3 sequences; roughly 45% are singletons. Their target antigens are unknown. The sequencing input was CD4+ T cells from blood, cultured in vitro. Receptor source: a human donor who had recovered from COVID-19.

The V call is TRBV6-1, the J call TRBJ2-2; 10 nucleotides match TRBD2. CDR3 length: 13 amino acids. The J segment lost 6 bases and the V segment lost 6 bases, leaving 1 base of the junction unmatched. The V gene's germline CDR1 is MNHNS and CDR2 SASEGT. The CDR3, as DNA: TGTGCCAGCAGCCTAGCGGGAGCCGGGGAGCTGTTTTTT. It encodes CASSLAGAGELFF.

The chain has TRBV20-1 and TRBJ1-4; D gene uncertain. Germline lookup yields CDR1 DFQATT and CDR2 SNEGSKA (reference sequence). The CDR3 consists of 13 residues. Trimming removed 0 bases at V and 3 bases at J, with 5 bases between. The CDR3 DNA follows: TGCAGTGCTAGAGATACGGCTAATGAAAAACTGTTTTTT. Translated: CSARDTANEKLFF.

This clonotype was seen a handful of times. The V call is TRBV7-9, the J call TRBJ2-3; no clear D. This CDR3 region has 12 residues. With 5 bases removed from V and 6 bases from J, the gap between germline ends came to 9 bases. Germline CDR1 SEHNR, CDR2 FQNEAQ (reference sequence). The CDR3 nucleotides are TGTGCCAGCAGCGCTCCAAGGGATACGCAGTATTTT. Translating gives CASSAPRDTQYF. Full variable domain (rest looked up from reference TRBV7-9 and TRBJ2-3): DTGVSQNPRHKITKRGQNVTFRCDPISEHNRLYWYRQTLGQGPEFLTYFQNEAQLEKSRLLSDRFSAERPKGSFSTLEIQRTEQGDSAMYLCASSAPRDTQYFGPGTRLTVL.

The genes are TRBV7-3 and TRBJ2-3, with D perhaps being TRBD1 or TRBD2 (6 bases each). Germline assignment: CDR1 SGHTA and CDR2 FQGTGA. This CDR3 is 16 amino acids long. V lost 1 base, J lost 2 bases, and 13 bases lay in between. The CDR3 loop reads CASSLMGGRNTDTQYF. DNA of the CDR3: TGTGCCAGCAGCTTAATGGGGGGCAGGAACACAGATACGCAGTATTTT.

This clonotype was counted between two and nine times. The genes are TRBV19 and TRBJ2-7; TRBD1 or TRBD2 may be the D gene (6 bases each). From germline, CDR1 is LNHDA and CDR2 SQIVND (reference sequence). V gave up 1 base and J gave up 1 base, with 8 bases separating them. This CDR3 contains 14 residues. The CDR3 coding sequence is TGTGCCAGTAGTATAGGGGGGGCATCCTACGAGCAGTACTTC. Its translation: CASSIGGASYEQYF.

The rearrangement uses TRBV28 and TRBJ1-4; D ambiguous. Germline V gives CDR1 MDHEN, CDR2 SYDVKM. Trimming took 5 bases from V and 8 from J, leaving 15 bases between them. The CDR3 totals 14 residues. CDR3 loop: CASSTTTGGEKLFF. CDR3 nucleotide sequence: TGTGCCAGCAGTACGACGACGGGAGGGGAAAAACTGTTTTTT.

V usage is TRBV20-1 and J usage is TRBJ2-7, with 7 bases aligning to TRBD1. The germline V gene has CDR1 DFQATT and CDR2 SNEGSKA (reference sequence). This CDR3 comprises 13 residues. The junction had 3 bases not matched to a gene; V was cut back by 0 bases and J by 4 bases. The CDR3 here is CSARDGTEYEQYF. As DNA, the CDR3 is TGCAGTGCTAGAGACGGGACAGAATACGAGCAGTACTTC.

This clonotype occurred a few times. The chain recombines TRBV15 with TRBJ2-6; 10 positions match TRBD1. The germline gives CDR1 LNHNV, CDR2 YYDKDF (reference sequence). The V gene end was trimmed by 0 bases and the J gene end by 2 bases; junction bases not matched to a gene: 10. The CDR3 runs 20 residues. CDR3 sequence (DNA): TGTGCCACCAGCAGAGATTTGAGGATGGGGACAGGGGCTGGGGCCAACGTCCTGACTTTC. This gives the protein CATSRDLRMGTGAGANVLTF.

The chain has TRBV5-8 and TRBJ1-5; possibly TRBD1 for D (5 bases). The V end was cut by 2 bases, the J end by 2 bases, with 14 bases between. CDR3 size: 16 residues. CDR1 and CDR2 (germline): SGHTS, YDEGEE. The CDR3 protein is CASSFRQGRGNQPQHF. The CDR3 region has the DNA TGTGCCAGCAGCTTTAGGCAGGGTAGAGGCAATCAGCCCCAGCATTTT.

This clonotype turned up a few times. The chain links TRBV7-2 to TRBJ1-5; 8 bases line up with TRBD1. The CDR3 spans 15 residues. Germline assignment: CDR1 SGHTA and CDR2 FQGNSA. Trimming at V came to 3 bases and at J to 0 bases, leaving 1 base not matched to a gene. CDR3: CASSFGQGSNQPQHF. The CDR3 nucleotides are TGTGCCAGCAGCTTCGGACAGGGTAGCAATCAGCCCCAGCATTTT. Drawing the rest from reference TRBV7-2 and TRBJ1-5, the complete variable domain is GAGVSQSPSNKVTEKGKDVELRCDPISGHTALYWYRQSLGQGLEFLIYFQGNSAPDKSGLPSDRFSAERTGGSVSTLTIQRTQQEDSAVYLCASSFGQGSNQPQHFGDGTRLSIL.

The sample holds a few counts of this clonotype. The chain is built from TRBV5-4 and TRBJ2-3, with 9 bases matching TRBD2. Germline-derived CDR1 and CDR2 are SGHNT and YYREEE (reference sequence). V shed 0 bases, J shed 4 bases, and the junction held 6 bases outside the gene matches. The CDR3 runs to 16 residues. The CDR3 DNA follows: TGTGCCAGCAGCTTGGGGATAGCGGGAGCGTCAGATACGCAGTATTTT. It translates to CASSLGIAGASDTQYF.

The chain carries TRBV20-1 and TRBJ2-7; 7 bases line up with TRBD1. Germline CDR1 reads DFQATT; CDR2 reads SNEGSKA (reference sequence). V lost 5 bases, J lost 0 bases, and 4 bases stayed unmatched. The CDR3 sequence is 13 residues long. CDR3 DNA sequence: TGCAGTGCTGCCGGGACAGCCTCCTACGAGCAGTACTTC. It translates to CSAAGTASYEQYF.

The gene calls are TRBV2 and TRBJ1-6; 7 bases align to TRBD1. Germline V lookup: CDR1 SNHLY, CDR2 FYNNEI. This CDR3 is built from 13 residues. The ends lost 8 bases at V and 5 bases at J; junction bases unmatched: 3. The CDR3, as DNA: TGTGCCAGCGACAGGGACAATAATTCACCCCTCCACTTT. It specifies CASDRDNNSPLHF. The full variable domain, completed using reference TRBV2 and TRBJ1-6, is EPEVTQTPSHQVTQMGQEVILRCVPISNHLYFYWYRQILGQKVEFLVSFYNNEISEKSEIFDDQFSVERPDGSNFTLKIRSTKLEDSAMYFCASDRDNNSPLHFGNGTRLTVT.

This sequence joins TRBV6-5 and TRBJ1-4; the D gene is possibly TRBD1 (6 bases). Trimming shortened V by 6 bases and J by 8 bases, and 16 bases separated the two germline ends. The CDR3 length is 14 residues. Per the germline V gene, CDR1 is MNHEY and CDR2 is SVGAGI. The CDR3 loop is CASRLLPTGEKLFF. Here the CDR3 DNA reads TGTGCCAGCAGATTACTCCCCACAGGGGAAAAACTGTTTTTT.

This clonotype has more than one count but fewer than ten. The CDR3 loop reads CASSALLAGEQYF. CDR3 in DNA: TGTGCCAGCAGTGCCCTTCTAGCGGGGGAGCAGTATTTT. This rearrangement joins TRBV6-4 to TRBJ2-3; the match to TRBD2 covers 10 bases. CDR3 length: 13 amino acids. V trimming: 4 bases; J trimming: 11 bases; junction bases outside the gene matches: 6. CDR1 and CDR2 from the germline V gene are MRHNA and SNTAGT.

A few counts support this clonotype. The chain carries TRBV19 and TRBJ1-5; a possible D gene is TRBD1 (6 bases). Germline loops: CDR1 LNHDA, CDR2 SQIVND (reference sequence). The ends were cut back, 5 bases at V and 5 bases at J, with 16 bases in the middle. This CDR3 comprises 15 residues. CDR3 region: CASSSGGRGHQPQHF. The CDR3 nucleotides read TGTGCCAGTAGTTCCGGGGGCAGGGGCCATCAGCCCCAGCATTTT.

This clonotype is medium-sized (0.01 to 0.1%) in the sample. V gene TRBV30 combines with J gene TRBJ2-7, with D perhaps assigned TRBD1 or TRBD2 (5 bases each). Germline CDR1 reads GTSNPN; CDR2 reads SVGIG (reference sequence). Trimming pared 3 bases from V and 4 bases from J, leaving 22 bases between. The CDR3 length is 16 residues. The CDR3 sequence is CAWSLIKGRPLYEQYF. For the CDR3, the DNA is TGTGCCTGGAGCCTTATTAAGGGACGGCCTCTTTACGAGCAGTACTTC.

The chain links TRBV2 to TRBJ2-7; possibly TRBD1 or TRBD2 for D (6 bases each). The CDR3 spans 13 residues. Trimming cost V 6 bases and J 2 bases, with 11 bases left between them. Germline V lookup: CDR1 SNHLY, CDR2 FYNNEI. The DNA for the CDR3 is TGTGCCAGCAGGCGGGACAAAGCCTACGAGCAGTACTTC. Translating gives CASRRDKAYEQYF.

The rearrangement uses TRBV24-1 and TRBJ2-1, with D unclear. V lost 5 bases and J lost 9, with 16 bases in between. This CDR3 is 14 amino acids long. Per the germline V gene, CDR1 is KGHDR and CDR2 is SFDVKD. The CDR3 loop reads CATSASFQASEQFF. The CDR3 region has the DNA TGTGCCACCAGTGCGAGCTTCCAGGCTAGTGAGCAGTTCTTC.

The chain is built from TRBV7-9 and TRBJ2-5, with unresolved D. CDR1 is SEHNR and CDR2 is FQNEAQ in the germline V gene (reference sequence). This CDR3 is 11 amino acids long. V gave up 5 bases and J gave up 2 bases, with 3 bases separating them. CDR3 coding DNA: TGTGCCAGCAGCGTACAAGAGACCCAGTACTTC. This sequence encodes CASSVQETQYF.

This rearrangement joins TRBV20-1 to TRBJ2-7; no clear D gene. Trimming shortened V by 6 bases and J by 4 bases, and 16 bases separated the two germline ends. CDR3 length: 13 amino acids. Germline loops: CDR1 DFQATT, CDR2 SNEGSKA (reference sequence). CDR3 loop: CSAGSQTGYEQYF. CDR3 DNA: TGCAGTGCCGGATCACAGACTGGGTACGAGCAGTACTTC.

V is TRBV19 and J is TRBJ2-7; TRBD1 matches 12 bases. Trimming at V came to 3 bases and at J to 7 bases, leaving 10 bases not matched to a gene. The germline V gene encodes CDR1 LNHDA and CDR2 SQIVND (reference sequence). The CDR3 has 16 amino acids. The CDR3 loop reads CASSMDGTGGFWEQYF. CDR3 sequence (DNA): TGTGCCAGTAGTATGGACGGGACAGGGGGCTTCTGGGAGCAGTACTTC.

The chain has TRBV11-3 and TRBJ1-2, with 7 bases aligning to TRBD1. The CDR3 has 18 amino acids. Germline V gene sequence: CDR1 SGHNT, CDR2 YENEEA. V shed 0 bases, J shed 2 bases, and the junction held 12 bases outside the gene matches. The CDR3: CASSLDGGQPSLNYGYTF. The CDR3 bases are TGTGCCAGCAGCTTAGATGGGGGACAGCCCAGCCTCAACTATGGCTACACCTTC.

In its sample, this clonotype was seen a few times. The chain recombines TRBV27 with TRBJ1-4; no firm D call. CDR1 and CDR2 from the germline V gene are MNHEY and SMNVEV (reference sequence). This CDR3 contains 15 residues. V was cut by 1 base and J by 3 bases, with 9 bases left in between. The CDR3 sequence: CASSLYGMANEKLFF. The CDR3 DNA is TGTGCCAGCAGTTTATACGGGATGGCTAATGAAAAACTGTTTTTT.

The CDR3 sequence is CAISDQGLSNQPQHF. CDR3 nucleotide sequence: TGTGCCATCAGTGATCAGGGGCTGAGCAATCAGCCCCAGCATTTT. The chain recombines TRBV10-3 with TRBJ1-5; possible D gene TRBD1, 6 bases. Germline loops: CDR1 ENHRY, CDR2 SYGVKD. The length of the CDR3 is 15 residues. V was clipped by 3 bases and J by 1 base, with 10 bases between them.

CDR3 in amino acids: CASSLDRGTGELFF. DNA for the CDR3: TGTGCCAGCAGTTTGGACAGGGGGACCGGGGAGCTGTTTTTT. The V gene is TRBV7-7, the J gene TRBJ2-2; 10 bases align to TRBD1. Germline CDR1 is SSHAT and CDR2 is FNYEAQ (reference sequence). The CDR3 has 14 residues. Unmatched junction bases numbered 3, after V lost 6 bases and J lost 5 bases.

CDR3 nucleotides: TGCAGTGCTAGAGATTCGGGCCGGGACCCAACCTACGAGCAGTACTTC. This encodes CSARDSGRDPTYEQYF. The gene calls are TRBV20-1 and TRBJ2-7; D may correspond to TRBD1 or TRBD2 (5 bases each). Per germline, CDR1 DFQATT and CDR2 SNEGSKA (reference sequence). With 0 bases removed from V and 2 bases from J, the gap between germline ends came to 17 bases. The CDR3 totals 16 residues.

Here the CDR3 DNA reads TGCAGTGCTAGTGACCCTCGAGGTTTCACAGATACGCAGTATTTT. Its translation is CSASDPRGFTDTQYF. V gene TRBV20-1 combines with J gene TRBJ2-3; no clear D gene. Germline lookup yields CDR1 DFQATT and CDR2 SNEGSKA (reference sequence). The CDR3 runs to 15 residues. Trimming took off 3 bases at V and 2 bases at J, with 15 bases between the two ends.

The chain combines TRBV11-3 with TRBJ2-3, with unresolved D. V dropped 2 bases and J dropped 1 base, with 4 bases sitting between them. The CDR3 runs to 13 residues. Per germline, CDR1 SGHNT and CDR2 YENEEA. The CDR3 DNA sequence: TGTGCCAGCAGCTTACGAGGCACAGATACGCAGTATTTT. It translates to CASSLRGTDTQYF.

The chain couples TRBV29-1 to TRBJ2-5; D not certain. Trimming stripped 7 bases from V and 1 base from J, with 10 bases between. The CDR3 is 12 residues long. Germline CDR1 is SQVTM and CDR2 is ANQGSEA. The CDR3 DNA is TGCAGCGCCCGACGGAGCCAAGAGACCCAGTACTTC. Amino acid sequence: CSARRSQETQYF.